The 20 T cell receptor beta chains in this list originate from one sample, sequenced in a study of T-cell memory formation after mild COVID-19. TCRdb itself ran the 5' RACE reads through MiXCR, one entry per CDR3 protein. The sample has 450,000 to 700,000 distinct CDR3 sequences; 18% are singletons. The sample consisted of PBMCs or a T cell subset sorted from them (not recorded which). The receptors shown here come from an adult woman who had mild COVID-19 (a few samples of this study predate the infection). Cell type and time point are not known.

CDR3 sequence: CASSPEAGSTDTQYF. The CDR3 DNA is TGTGCCAGCTCACCTGAGGCGGGGAGCACAGATACGCAGTATTTT. This chain links TRBV18 with TRBJ2-3, with a possible D match to TRBD2 (6 bases). V lost 3 bases and J lost 0, with 10 bases in between. Per germline, CDR1 KGHSH and CDR2 LQKENI. The length of the CDR3 is 15 residues.

The chain is built from TRBV7-2 and TRBJ2-5; 8 bases line up with TRBD2. Germline V gene sequence: CDR1 SGHTA, CDR2 FQGNSA. V gave up 1 base and J gave up 7 bases; unmatched junction bases: 8. CDR3 length: 15 amino acids. The CDR3 is CASSLVAGSRRTQYF. As DNA, the CDR3 is TGTGCCAGCAGCTTAGTAGCGGGAAGTCGAAGGACCCAGTACTTC.

V gene TRBV29-1 combines with J gene TRBJ1-1, with TRBD1 as a possible D gene (6 bases). Germline V gives CDR1 SQVTM, CDR2 ANQGSEA. CDR3 size: 14 residues. V lost 7 bases to trimming and J lost 0 bases, with 15 bases between them. The DNA for the CDR3 is TGCAGCGCCCGGGACATGGGGATGAACACTGAAGCTTTCTTT. Its protein product is CSARDMGMNTEAFF.

A few counts support this clonotype. The rearrangement links TRBV6-2 or TRBV6-3 to TRBJ2-1, with TRBD2 matching over 7 bases. J was trimmed by 0 bases and V by 2 bases; bases with no gene match: 4. Germline CDR1 reads MNHEY; CDR2 reads SVGEGT. This CDR3 has 16 amino acids. The CDR3 DNA reads as TGTGCCAGCAGTTACGAGGGCGGGAGCTCCTACAATGAGCAGTTCTTC. It specifies CASSYEGGSSYNEQFF.

V is TRBV20-1 and J is TRBJ2-7; no clear D gene. V was shortened by 8 bases and J by 5 bases, with 10 bases between the two germline ends. Germline loops: CDR1 DFQATT, CDR2 SNEGSKA (reference sequence). The CDR3 is made up of 10 amino acids. The CDR3 protein is CSQPPNEQYF. CDR3 sequence (DNA): TGCAGTCAACCCCCTAACGAGCAGTACTTC.

This clonotype was counted at least ten times. The CDR3 is CASSSSFGGTEAFF. In DNA, the CDR3 is TGCGCCAGCAGCTCCTCTTTTGGAGGCACTGAAGCTTTCTTT. The chain combines TRBV5-1 with TRBJ1-1; D uncertain. V gave up 3 bases and J gave up 4 bases, with 13 bases separating them. The V gene's germline CDR1 is SGHRS and CDR2 YFSETQ. This CDR3 contains 14 residues.

The chain joins TRBV19 to TRBJ2-2, with 7 nucleotides matching TRBD1. Per germline, CDR1 LNHDA and CDR2 SQIVND (reference sequence). The junction had 7 bases not matched to a gene; V was cut back by 6 bases and J by 3 bases. This CDR3 has 15 residues. The CDR3 sequence: CASRPTGIDTGELFF. The CDR3 nucleotides are TGTGCCAGTAGACCGACAGGGATCGACACCGGGGAGCTGTTTTTT.

The genes are TRBV6-2 or TRBV6-3 and TRBJ1-1, with D maybe TRBD1 (6 bases). From germline, CDR1 is MNHEY and CDR2 SVGEGT. The CDR3 sequence is 15 residues long. V was pared by 4 bases and J by 0 bases, with 12 bases between. The CDR3 sequence: CASSWDKYMNTEAFF. The CDR3 DNA reads TGTGCCAGCAGTTGGGACAAATACATGAACACTGAAGCTTTCTTT.

This clonotype was found a few times. The chain recombines TRBV3-1 with TRBJ2-3; the D is unclear. Germline assignment: CDR1 LGHDT and CDR2 YNNKEL (reference sequence). V lost 4 bases to trimming and J lost 4 bases, with 9 bases between them. This CDR3 has 13 residues. The CDR3 here is CASSPARSDTQYF. In DNA form, the CDR3 reads TGTGCCAGCAGCCCTGCCCGATCAGATACGCAGTATTTT.

This sequence joins TRBV4-2 and TRBJ2-2; 9 nucleotides agree with TRBD2. The CDR3 runs to 17 residues. Germline V CDR1 and CDR2: LGHNA, YNFKEQ. Unmatched junction bases numbered 12, after V lost 2 bases and J lost 8 bases. The CDR3 loop is CASSQSVRGGLLGELFF. For the CDR3, the DNA is TGTGCCAGCAGCCAAAGCGTGCGGGGGGGCCTCCTGGGGGAGCTGTTTTTT.

J is TRBJ2-3 and V is TRBV7-8; D call uncertain. CDR1 and CDR2 from the germline V gene are SGHVS and FQNEAQ. V lost 0 bases and J lost 2, with 9 bases in between. This CDR3 comprises 15 residues. CDR3 sequence (DNA): TGTGCCAGCAGCTTAGCGGGCTCCTTCACAGATACGCAGTATTTT. Amino acid sequence: CASSLAGSFTDTQYF.

This clonotype was detected a few times. The chain links TRBV5-1 to TRBJ1-2, with 10 bases matching TRBD1. The CDR3 length is 13 residues. Trimming at V came to 4 bases and at J to 7 bases, leaving 4 bases not matched to a gene. CDR1 and CDR2 (germline): SGHRS, YFSETQ. In DNA, the CDR3 is TGCGCCAGCAGCCAGACAGGGGGCCGTGGCTACACCTTC. Protein product: CASSQTGGRGYTF.

This chain uses TRBV7-6 with TRBJ2-1; D gene ambiguous. V gave up 1 base and J gave up 9 bases, with 22 bases separating them. Germline CDR1 and CDR2: SGHVS and FNYEAQ. This CDR3 contains 17 residues. The chain's CDR3 is CASSLGIPAVQAGEQFF. DNA for the CDR3: TGTGCCAGCAGCTTAGGGATACCAGCCGTGCAGGCCGGTGAGCAGTTCTTC. Full variable domain (rest looked up from reference TRBV7-6 and TRBJ2-1): GAGVSQSPRYKVTKRGQDVALRCDPISGHVSLYWYRQALGQGPEFLTYFNYEAQQDKSGLPNDRFSAERPEGSISTLTIQRTEQRDSAMYRCASSLGIPAVQAGEQFFGPGTRLTVL.

The chain joins TRBV6-5 to TRBJ2-3, with D unclear. The CDR3 has 13 amino acids. V lost 1 base and J lost 6, with 8 bases in between. Germline CDR1 and CDR2: MNHEY and SVGAGI. The CDR3 loop is CASSYYGPDTQYF. The CDR3 DNA is TGTGCCAGCAGTTACTACGGTCCGGATACGCAGTATTTT.

This clonotype turned up a few times. Written as DNA, the CDR3 is TGTGCCAGCAGCCAAGATTTGGGCTATTCCTACGAGCAGTACTTC. It encodes CASSQDLGYSYEQYF. The gene calls are TRBV14 and TRBJ2-7; D not certain. The CDR3 spans 15 residues. CDR1 and CDR2 from the germline V gene are SGHDN and FVKESK. Trimming pared 0 bases from V and 1 base from J, leaving 10 bases between. The entire variable domain, with the rest obtained from reference TRBV14 and TRBJ2-7, is as follows: EAGVTQFPSHSVIEKGQTVTLRCDPISGHDNLYWYRRVMGKEIKFLLHFVKESKQDESGMPNNRFLAERTGGTYSTLKVQPAELEDSGVYFCASSQDLGYSYEQYFGPGTRLTVT.

Only a few counts were recorded for this clonotype. The chain has TRBV20-1 and TRBJ2-1; 9 bases map to TRBD1. Germline V gene data show CDR1 as DFQATT and CDR2 as SNEGSKA (reference sequence). V was clipped by 2 bases and J by 7 bases; unmatched bases: 9. The length of the CDR3 is 15 residues. The chain's CDR3 is CSARPRDRVWNEQFF. The CDR3 DNA reads TGCAGTGCTAGACCCCGGGACAGGGTATGGAATGAGCAGTTCTTC.

The rearrangement joins TRBV12-3 or TRBV12-4 to TRBJ2-3; 12 bases fit TRBD2. This CDR3 comprises 15 residues. V shed 5 bases, J shed 4 bases, and the junction held 4 bases outside the gene matches. This chain's CDR3 is CASSRLAGVSDTQYF. In DNA, the CDR3 is TGTGCCAGCAGTCGACTAGCGGGGGTTTCAGATACGCAGTATTTT.

This sequence joins TRBV11-3 and TRBJ1-1; TRBD1 aligns across 9 bases. CDR1 and CDR2 from the germline V gene are SGHNT and YENEEA. The CDR3 has 15 residues. V shed 5 bases, J shed 10 bases, and the junction held 14 bases outside the gene matches. CDR3 bases: TGTGCCAGCAGCACTTGGGGGGACAGGGAACAGTCAGCTTTCTTT. As protein: CASSTWGDREQSAFF.

The chain links TRBV2 to TRBJ1-5; D not resolved. CDR3 length: 13 residues. Per germline, CDR1 SNHLY and CDR2 FYNNEI. This chain's CDR3 is CAEDRGINQPQHF. In DNA form, the CDR3 reads TGTGCGGAGGACCGGGGTATAAATCAGCCCCAGCATTTT.

The chain uses TRBV10-3 and TRBJ1-6; 10 bases match TRBD1. The V gene end was trimmed by 3 bases and the J gene end by 3 bases; junction bases not matched to a gene: 8. CDR1 is ENHRY and CDR2 is SYGVKD in the germline V gene. This CDR3 is built from 18 residues. CDR3 sequence: CAISDPDRGVIYNSPLHF. DNA of the CDR3: TGTGCCATCAGTGATCCGGACAGGGGGGTCATCTATAATTCACCCCTCCACTTT.